Below are 2 T cell receptor beta chains sequenced from a single sample in a study of identical twins (dated by TCRdb to about 2016). Preparation of the library involved 5' RACE. The sequencer listed for this sample is Illumina HiSeq 2000. TCRdb ran its own pipeline on the public reads, namely fastp trimming at Q25 and MiXCR clone calling, and kept in-frame beta chains. CDR3 protein sequences are deduplicated, and each keeps its most common genes and DNA. This sample lists some 1,700,000 distinct CDR3 sequences; under 35% were detected once. The ten biggest clones cover 0.25% to 0.3% of the sample. The source material was cord blood. Receptors originate from a newborn girl in good health.

The V and J genes are TRBV20-1 and TRBJ1-5, with D possibly matching TRBD1 (5 bases). This CDR3 spans 14 amino acids. The germline V and J ends were trimmed by 1 base and 2 bases, with 9 bases remaining between them. In germline, CDR1 is DFQATT, CDR2 SNEGSKA (reference sequence). The CDR3 sequence is CSARAMGRNQPQHF. DNA of the CDR3: TGCAGTGCTAGAGCGATGGGGCGCAATCAGCCCCAGCATTTT.

The J gene is TRBJ1-2, the V gene TRBV20-1; the D is unclear. V lost 0 bases and J lost 8, with 13 bases in between. The V gene's germline CDR1 is DFQATT and CDR2 SNEGSKA (reference sequence). This CDR3 comprises 13 residues. CDR3 amino acids: CSARDRRGGGYTF. The CDR3 bases are TGCAGTGCTAGAGATCGGCGGGGAGGGGGCTACACCTTC.